The 21 T cell receptor beta chains in this list originate from one sample, sequenced in a study of tumor-infiltrating lymphocytes in oesophageal squamous cell carcinoma. TCRdb re-called the PCR reads with MiXCR, one entry per CDR3 protein. The table lists about 10,000 distinct CDR3 sequences, roughly 60% of them singletons, with about 34% in the top ten. What was sequenced was esophageal tumor tissue. These receptors were taken from a male donor with esophageal squamous cell carcinoma.

This chain joins TRBV7-3 and TRBJ1-1; D ambiguous. This CDR3 is built from 14 residues. The V and J ends lost 2 bases and 0 bases respectively, with 7 bases between them. Germline V CDR1 and CDR2: SGHTA, FQGTGA. CDR3 sequence: CASSLYQLNTEAFF. CDR3 nucleotides: TGTGCCAGCAGCTTATACCAATTGAACACTGAAGCTTTCTTT.

V usage is TRBV6-1 and J usage is TRBJ2-1; no reliable D call. There are 14 residues in the CDR3. V lost 2 bases, J lost 5 bases, and 10 bases lay in between. Germline CDR1 and CDR2: MNHNS and SASEGT. CDR3 sequence reads: CASSEPWRNNEQFF. As DNA, the CDR3 is TGTGCCAGCAGTGAACCCTGGCGTAACAATGAGCAGTTCTTC.

The chain combines TRBV7-8 with TRBJ2-1, with TRBD1 matching over 9 bases. The germline V gene encodes CDR1 SGHVS and CDR2 FQNEAQ. The CDR3 has 16 residues. After removal of 2 bases from V and 5 bases from J, the junction contained 7 bases not matched to a gene. This CDR3 is CASSLRGTGINNEQFF. The CDR3 DNA reads TGTGCCAGCAGCTTAAGGGGGACAGGGATCAACAATGAGCAGTTCTTC.

The V and J genes are TRBV7-6 and TRBJ2-5; TRBD2 aligns across 15 bases. The DNA end lines up better with TRBJ2-1; the J call may be wrong. Germline assignment: CDR1 SGHVS and CDR2 FNYEAQ. The CDR3 spans 17 residues. The CDR3 coding sequence is TGTGCCAGCAGCTTAGGGACTAGCGGGAGGGGGACAGGGGAGCAGTTCTTC. It specifies CASSLGTSGRGTGEQFF.

This chain joins TRBV7-3 and TRBJ2-4; 9 bases map to TRBD2. Judging by the DNA end, TRBJ2-1 fits better; the J call may be wrong. The CDR3 length is 15 residues. From germline, CDR1 is SGHTA and CDR2 FQGTGA. CDR3 loop: CASSPAGGGINEQFF. CDR3 sequence (DNA): TGTGCCAGCAGCCCAGCGGGAGGAGGGATTAATGAGCAGTTCTTC.

The chain carries TRBV28 and TRBJ2-5; D may match TRBD1 or TRBD2 (5 bases each). The DNA end is a closer match to TRBJ2-7, so the J assignment may be wrong. Germline V CDR1 and CDR2: MDHEN, SYDVKM. The CDR3 consists of 12 residues. CDR3 nucleotides: TGTGCCAGCAGTGGGGGATTCTACGAGCAGTACTTC. Protein: CASSGGFYEQYF.

This clonotype was detected once. The V and J genes are TRBV7-2 and TRBJ1-5; D is perhaps TRBD1 (6 bases). Trimming shortened V by 5 bases and J by 6 bases, and 17 bases separated the two germline ends. Looked up from germline, CDR1 is SGHTA and CDR2 is FQGNSA. The CDR3 loop spans 15 amino acids. CDR3 sequence reads: CASSPSVRDTQPQHF. The CDR3 DNA reads TGTGCCAGCAGCCCAAGTGTCCGGGACACTCAGCCCCAGCATTTT.

This chain connects TRBV7-3 to TRBJ2-4; D not resolved. Judging by the DNA end, TRBJ2-5 fits better; the J call may be wrong. There are 13 residues in the CDR3. Per germline, CDR1 SGHTA and CDR2 FQGTGA. Here the CDR3 reads CASSMQREETQYF. As DNA, the CDR3 is TGTGCCAGCAGCATGCAGAGAGAAGAGACCCAGTACTTC.

In DNA, the CDR3 is TGTGCCAGCAGTATTCGAGCGGGAATCCAAGAGACCCAGTACTTC. Its protein product is CASSIRAGIQETQYF. The genes are TRBV28 and TRBJ2-5, with 7 bases that match TRBD2. The CDR3 sequence is 15 residues long. With V trimmed by 5 bases and J by 1 base, 7 bases remained unmatched. Germline CDR1 reads MDHEN; CDR2 reads SYDVKM.

In its sample, this clonotype was seen a few times. The rearrangement links TRBV7-9 to TRBJ2-7; 9 bases are a match to TRBD1. J was trimmed by 7 bases and V by 4 bases; bases with no gene match: 17. CDR3 length: 17 amino acids. CDR1 SEHNR and CDR2 FQNEAQ come from the germline V gene (reference sequence). The CDR3 protein is CASSSRTGTGTRNEQYF. The CDR3 region has the DNA TGTGCCAGCAGCTCCAGGACCGGGACAGGGACTCGCAATGAGCAGTACTTC.

In its sample, this clonotype was seen once. The chain recombines TRBV7-8 with TRBJ2-7; D is unresolved. The end of the DNA aligns better with TRBJ2-1, so the J call may be wrong. The CDR3 is made up of 15 amino acids. Per the germline V gene, CDR1 is SGHVS and CDR2 is FQNEAQ. The CDR3 DNA reads as TGTGCCAGCAGCTACAGACAAAGCTCCTACAATGAGCAGTTCTTC. Protein: CASSYRQSSYNEQFF.

This clonotype was counted at least ten times. J is TRBJ1-5 and V is TRBV28; maybe TRBD1 (6 bases). The length of the CDR3 is 15 residues. From germline, CDR1 is MDHEN and CDR2 SYDVKM. Trimming stripped 3 bases from V and 0 bases from J, with 9 bases between. This CDR3 is CASSFWTASNQPQHF. The CDR3 region has the DNA TGTGCCAGCAGTTTCTGGACAGCTAGCAATCAGCCCCAGCATTTT.

This clonotype was picked up a small number of times. J is TRBJ2-1 and V is TRBV7-2; perhaps TRBD2 as D (5 bases). The CDR3 has 11 amino acids. Trimming left V 3 bases short and J 10 bases short, with 7 bases between. Germline CDR1 and CDR2: SGHTA and FQGNSA. This CDR3 reads CASSLDLEQFF. The DNA for the CDR3 is TGTGCCAGCAGCTTGGACTTAGAGCAGTTCTTC.

The rearrangement links TRBV6-2 or TRBV6-3 to TRBJ2-1; D not certain. This CDR3 comprises 11 residues. The germline CDR1 and CDR2 sequences are MNHEY and SVGEGT. V dropped 4 bases and J dropped 8 bases, with 6 bases sitting between them. CDR3: CASSSYDEQFF. DNA of the CDR3: TGTGCCAGCAGTTCTTACGATGAGCAGTTCTTC.

This clonotype is termed medium-sized (0.01 to 0.1%). The chain is built from TRBV7-3 and TRBJ2-3; D call uncertain. The V end lost 6 bases, the J end lost 1 base, and 8 bases lay between the germline ends. This CDR3 spans 13 amino acids. The germline CDR1 and CDR2 sequences are SGHTA and FQGTGA. The CDR3 coding sequence is TGTGCCAGCAGGTCCCAGGGCACAGATACGCAGTATTTT. Translated, it gives CASRSQGTDTQYF.

V is TRBV27 and J is TRBJ2-1, with 9 bases matching TRBD2. Germline V gene sequence: CDR1 MNHEY, CDR2 SMNVEV (reference sequence). The V segment lost 9 bases and the J segment 0 bases; nucleotides outside the gene matches: 9. This CDR3 spans 16 amino acids. CDR3 protein: CASSSGSVPSYNEQFF. CDR3 coding DNA: TGTGCCAGTAGTAGCGGGAGCGTACCCTCCTACAATGAGCAGTTCTTC.

The chain recombines TRBV11-2 with TRBJ2-3, with a tentative D call TRBD2 (6 bases). CDR1 and CDR2 from the germline V gene are SGHAT and FQNNGV. V was shortened by 5 bases and J by 8 bases, with 20 bases between the two germline ends. There are 15 residues in the CDR3. The CDR3 loop reads CASSALMGTGGTQYF. The CDR3 coding sequence is TGTGCCAGCAGCGCCCTTATGGGGACCGGGGGTACGCAGTATTTT.

This chain uses TRBV6-1 with TRBJ1-1; the D is unclear. Germline V gene sequence: CDR1 MNHNS, CDR2 SASEGT. The CDR3 extends over 14 amino acids. Trimming removed 6 bases from V and 1 base from J, with 12 bases in between. The CDR3 coding sequence is TGTGCCAGCAGACCGACGGGAGCGAACACTGAAGCTTTCTTT. Protein: CASRPTGANTEAFF.

The J gene is TRBJ2-1, the V gene TRBV12-3 or TRBV12-4; 8 bases line up with TRBD1. The DNA matches TRBJ2-7 better at its end, which makes the J call doubtful. The CDR3 runs to 13 residues. The CDR3 region is CASSRTGNYEQYF. CDR3 DNA: TGTGCCAGCAGTCGGACAGGGAATTACGAGCAGTACTTC.

This clonotype was detected only a few times. The rearrangement uses TRBV7-6 and TRBJ2-6; no reliable D call. Germline CDR1 SGHVS, CDR2 FNYEAQ. The CDR3 contains 15 residues. The ends were cut back, 1 base at V and 1 base at J, with 5 bases in the middle. Written as DNA, the CDR3 is TGTGCCAGCAGCTTAGAAAGATCTGGGGCCAACGTCCTGACTTTC. Translated, it gives CASSLERSGANVLTF.

The chain joins TRBV7-9 to TRBJ2-2, with D possibly being TRBD1 (6 bases). The germline gives CDR1 SEHNR, CDR2 FQNEAQ (reference sequence). Trimming took off 2 bases at V and 5 bases at J, with 12 bases between the two ends. This CDR3 is built from 15 residues. In DNA form, the CDR3 reads TGTGCCAGCAGCTTAACAGGGAAGGATACCGGGGAGCTGTTTTTT. Its protein product is CASSLTGKDTGELFF.